The TCR beta chain under discussion was sequenced for a study of cytotoxic CD8 clonotypes in ibrutinib-treated CLL. Points on this clone: At the DNA level, this CDR3 is encoded by other sequences in the same sample as well.

Profiled with immunoSEQ multiplex PCR; TCRdb holds only in-frame clones, not every one. This table holds some 200,000 clones, around 70% found once. CDR3 length: 14 amino acids. Losses at the gene ends were 3 bases for V and 8 bases for J; bases not matched to a gene: 8. The V gene's germline CDR1 is MDHEN and CDR2 SYDVKM. This sequence was found in a human donor with chronic lymphocytic leukemia. Sequenced material: PBMCs, taken after 12 months of ibrutinib treatment. The V gene is TRBV28, the J gene TRBJ1-2; 8 bases line up with TRBD1. The CDR3 protein is CASSLGQGARGYTF. Written as DNA, the CDR3 is TGTGCCAGCAGTTTGGGGCAGGGGGCGAGGGGCTACACCTTC.